A selection of T cell receptor beta chains follows, all from one sample in a study of a mutant IDH1 vaccine in newly diagnosed glioma. For these receptors, no antigen is known. The protocol was immunoSEQ multiplex PCR, while the TCRdb copy is restricted to in-frame clones and leaves out a portion. The profile covers approximately 60,000 clones, with about 81% appearing a single time and approximately 7.6% taken by the ten largest. The sequencing here drew on PBMCs, taken from a glioma patient whose treatment included an IDH1 peptide vaccine. All receptors come from a woman in her thirties or forties with glioma. Some clones in this sample may be carry-over from other donors' samples. The CDR3 runs from the conserved cysteine through the conserved F or W. Each record gives: J gene, V gene, CDR3 protein.

TRBJ1-2,TRBV7-9,CASSLKRSPLVDGYTF
TRBJ1-6,TRBV30,CAWSADHPGSENSPLHF
TRBJ2-1,TRBV6-5,CASGFSGYNEQFF
TRBJ1-2,TRBV5-6,CASSQPMGNGYTF
TRBJ1-2,TRBV29-1,CSVVPGSGYTF
TRBJ1-2,TRBV29-1,CSVEGQGVIHTF
TRBJ2-1,TRBV13,CASSFPPGWGGANEQFF
TRBJ2-7,TRBV2,CASSESSYSYEQYF
TRBJ1-1,TRBV7-9,CASSLVQGPNTEAFF
TRBJ1-3,TRBV7-9,CASSLGGGTGNTIYF
TRBJ2-7,TRBV18,CASSLPSGIEQYF
TRBJ2-7,TRBV6-1,CASSGTRLAGNYEQYF
TRBJ1-6,TRBV25-1,CASSLLGSRNSPLHF
TRBJ1-1,TRBV19,CASSILGQLNTEAFF
TRBJ1-2,TRBV2,CASGGGYGYTF
TRBJ2-3,TRBV2,CATMWAGGAGGTDTQYF
TRBJ2-2,TRBV19,CASSWGGTVNTGELFF
TRBJ2-1,TRBV5-1,CASSFAGGPYNEQFF
TRBJ1-2,TRBV5-1,CASSADDYGYTF
TRBJ1-1,TRBV7-6,CASSLAGGSNTEAFF
TRBJ2-1,TRBV20-1,CSARVSYEQFF
TRBJ1-1,TRBV7-6,CASSLYPRQTNTEAFF
TRBJ1-4,TRBV9,CASSLRGNTNEKLFF
TRBJ2-6,TRBV5-8,CASSLAGRRQARSGANVLTF
TRBJ1-3,TRBV6-5,CASSYLGGRGNTIYF
TRBJ1-1,TRBV5-1,CASSLAWGLNTEAFF
TRBJ2-7,TRBV7-2,CASSLAVTGYEQYF
TRBJ2-1,TRBV5-6,CASSSRDRGDNEQFF
TRBJ2-2,TRBV11-3,CASSSTGPLAGELFF
TRBJ2-3,TRBV19,CASSRSGLAGTDTQYF
TRBJ1-2,TRBV18,CASSPLPDRDEGVNDGYTF